Presented here are 23 T cell receptor beta chains from one specimen sequenced in a study of shared clonotypes between healthy human individuals. Method: immunoSEQ multiplex PCR; TCRdb's copy keeps in-frame clones and lacks some. Among 1.5 million to 2.5 million clones listed, about 94% were seen once. Only CD45RO-negative cells positively selected for CCR7 counted as naive CD8 cells, so terminally differentiated effector memory CD45RA+ cells were excluded. The sequenced sample was naive CD8+ T cells sorted from blood. The receptors stem from a man between 18 and 35 years old in good health.

This chain links TRBV4-1 with TRBJ2-2; 10 bases line up with TRBD1. The CDR3 consists of 16 residues. V shed 0 bases and J 6 bases; nucleotides not matched to a gene: 4. Germline values: CDR1 MGHRA, CDR2 YSYEKL. CDR3 region: CASSQDRQGAAGELFF. DNA of the CDR3: TGCGCCAGCAGCCAAGATCGACAGGGGGCCGCCGGGGAGCTGTTTTTT.

The V call is TRBV4-1, the J call TRBJ2-5, with no clear D. Per the germline V gene, CDR1 is MGHRA and CDR2 is YSYEKL. The CDR3 extends over 17 amino acids. V lost 1 base, J lost 5 bases, and 20 bases lay in between. CDR3 residues: CASSQGRGYADAETQYF. Written as DNA, the CDR3 is TGCGCCAGCAGCCAAGGGCGTGGGTACGCCGACGCGGAGACCCAGTACTTC.

This rearrangement joins TRBV4-1 to TRBJ2-5; TRBD1 matches at 9 bases. The CDR3 contains 15 residues. CDR1 is MGHRA, CDR2 YSYEKL, per germline. V was clipped by 0 bases and J by 3 bases; unmatched bases: 2. CDR3 residues: CASSQDWTGEETQYF. As DNA, the CDR3 is TGCGCCAGCAGCCAAGACTGGACAGGGGAAGAGACCCAGTACTTC.

This clone was recorded only once. V usage is TRBV2 and J usage is TRBJ2-7; D ambiguous. CDR3 size: 16 residues. The germline V gene encodes CDR1 SNHLY and CDR2 FYNNEI. Trimming took 0 bases from V and 1 from J, leaving 13 bases between them. Here the CDR3 DNA reads TGTGCCAGCAGTGAAGCGCAGCTCTCTGGGTCCTACGAGCAGTACTTC. Amino acids: CASSEAQLSGSYEQYF.

This chain connects TRBV5-1 to TRBJ2-3; 14 positions agree with TRBD2. V lost 3 bases, J lost 0 bases, and 0 bases stayed unmatched. Germline V lookup: CDR1 SGHRS, CDR2 YFSETQ. CDR3 length: 16 residues. CDR3 sequence: CASSWTSGGSTDTQYF. CDR3 bases: TGCGCCAGCAGCTGGACTAGCGGGGGGAGCACAGATACGCAGTATTTT.

Turning to this clone: This sample includes further DNA sequences coding for the same CDR3. V is TRBV27 and J is TRBJ2-3; D is unclear. Germline-derived CDR1 and CDR2 are MNHEY and SMNVEV (reference sequence). This CDR3 region has 13 residues. V was pared by 5 bases and J by 4 bases, with 10 bases between. CDR3 sequence reads: CASSLLGADTQYF. The CDR3 DNA is TGTGCCAGCAGTCTGCTAGGAGCAGATACGCAGTATTTT.

The rearrangement joins TRBV27 to TRBJ2-1, with D possibly being TRBD1 (6 bases). Trimming shortened V by 8 bases and J by 3 bases, and 14 bases separated the two germline ends. The CDR3 totals 14 residues. Germline V CDR1 and CDR2: MNHEY, SMNVEV (reference sequence). The CDR3: CASAGTGNYNEQFF. DNA of the CDR3: TGTGCCAGCGCTGGAACAGGGAACTACAATGAGCAGTTCTTC.

The chain employs TRBV7-9 and TRBJ2-6; the D is unclear. The CDR3 loop spans 17 amino acids. Deletions cut 4 bases from V and 0 bases from J, with 13 bases between. CDR1 is SEHNR, CDR2 FQNEAQ, per germline (reference sequence). As DNA, the CDR3 is TGTGCCAGCAGCTCACGAGTGACCGACTCTGGGGCCAACGTCCTGACTTTC. Amino acid sequence: CASSSRVTDSGANVLTF.

The chain joins TRBV12-5 to TRBJ2-7; D is unresolved. This CDR3 contains 12 residues. The germline CDR1 and CDR2 sequences are LGHNT and FRNRAP. Deletions cut 2 bases from V and 5 bases from J, with 7 bases between. CDR3 amino acids: CASGLIGDEQYF. In DNA form, the CDR3 reads TGTGCTAGTGGTTTGATAGGAGACGAGCAGTACTTC.

The sample holds one count of this clone. V is TRBV5-6 and J is TRBJ2-7; TRBD2 aligns across 9 bases. The CDR3 totals 15 residues. The V gene end was trimmed by 0 bases and the J gene end by 7 bases; junction bases not matched to a gene: 8. Germline values: CDR1 SGHDT, CDR2 YYEEEE. CDR3 sequence (DNA): TGTGCCAGCAGCTTGGCGGGGACTAGCCCGAGGGAGCAGTACTTC. It is translated as CASSLAGTSPREQYF. The complete variable domain, with remaining parts taken from reference TRBV5-6 and TRBJ2-7, reads DAGVTQSPTHLIKTRGQQVTLRCSPKSGHDTVSWYQQALGQGPQFIFQYYEEEERQRGNFPDRFSGHQFPNYSSELNVNALLLGDSALYLCASSLAGTSPREQYFGPGTRLTVT.

V usage is TRBV15 and J usage is TRBJ2-7, with 9 nucleotides matching TRBD1. Germline CDR1 and CDR2: LNHNV and YYDKDF (reference sequence). CDR3 length: 14 residues. V shed 6 bases and J 4 bases; nucleotides not matched to a gene: 7. The CDR3 sequence is CATSKGQGLYEQYF. In DNA form, the CDR3 reads TGTGCCACCAGTAAGGGACAGGGTCTGTACGAGCAGTACTTC.

The chain recombines TRBV9 with TRBJ2-1; D not resolved. V lost 0 bases, J lost 8 bases, and 9 bases lay in between. The germline CDR1 and CDR2 sequences are SGDLS and YYNGEE. The CDR3 totals 13 residues. CDR3 coding DNA: TGTGCCAGCAGCGTAGCGATTTTCGATGAGCAGTTCTTC. This gives the protein CASSVAIFDEQFF.

This rearrangement joins TRBV11-2 to TRBJ2-3, with TRBD2 identical over 9 bases. V lost 5 bases to trimming and J lost 5 bases; unmatched junction nucleotides: 8. Per germline, CDR1 SGHAT and CDR2 FQNNGV. This CDR3 spans 15 amino acids. The chain's CDR3 is CASSGASGKQDTQYF. The CDR3, as DNA: TGTGCCAGCAGCGGTGCTAGCGGGAAACAAGATACGCAGTATTTT.

This clone was observed once. The chain combines TRBV4-3 with TRBJ1-4; tentatively, D is TRBD1 (5 bases). The V and J ends lost 1 base and 8 bases respectively, with 14 bases between them. Germline-derived CDR1 and CDR2 are LGHNA and YSLEER. The CDR3 runs 15 residues. CDR3 coding DNA: TGCGCCAGCAGCCAAGTGTTGGACAATCAGGAAAAACTGTTTTTT. Protein product: CASSQVLDNQEKLFF.

With regard to this clone: This sequence may be a read error, since a much larger clone differs from it by one base. The chain couples TRBV13 to TRBJ2-2; no clear D. The CDR3 has 12 amino acids. CDR1 and CDR2 (germline): PRHDT, FYEKMQ (reference sequence). V lost 5 bases and J 4 bases, leaving 5 bases between the germline ends. The CDR3 here is CASSVTTGELFF. CDR3 nucleotide sequence: TGTGCCAGCAGCGTGACCACCGGGGAGCTGTTTTTT.

The chain carries TRBV10-2 and TRBJ2-3; weak D call: TRBD1 (5 bases). Between the trimmed V and J ends, which lost 4 bases and 4 bases, there was a span of 12 bases. Germline V gene sequence: CDR1 WSHSY, CDR2 SAAADI. The CDR3 loop spans 14 amino acids. This CDR3 is CASSVAGHPDTQYF. DNA for the CDR3: TGCGCCAGCAGTGTTGCAGGGCACCCAGATACGCAGTATTTT.

The rearrangement joins TRBV6-5 to TRBJ2-2; D is perhaps TRBD1 (6 bases). V lost 5 bases to trimming and J lost 5 bases, with 6 bases between them. Germline CDR1 reads MNHEY; CDR2 reads SVGAGI. The CDR3 contains 12 residues. The CDR3 DNA reads TGTGCCAGCAGTACAGGGACCGGGGAGCTGTTTTTT. Translation: CASSTGTGELFF.

The rearrangement joins TRBV9 to TRBJ2-3; possibly TRBD2 for D (6 bases). Germline assignment: CDR1 SGDLS and CDR2 YYNGEE. The V end was cut by 0 bases, the J end by 7 bases, with 12 bases between. This CDR3 has 14 amino acids. This chain's CDR3 is CASSVAAGGNTQYF. The CDR3, as DNA: TGTGCCAGCAGCGTAGCTGCGGGCGGGAATACGCAGTATTTT.

The chain uses TRBV7-2 and TRBJ1-5; D is unresolved. V gave up 3 bases and J gave up 1 base, with 13 bases separating them. The CDR3 covers 16 residues. Germline V lookup: CDR1 SGHTA, CDR2 FQGNSA. DNA for the CDR3: TGTGCCAGCAGCTTTTATAGGGAGCTGAGCAATCAGCCCCAGCATTTT. It specifies CASSFYRELSNQPQHF.

This rearrangement joins TRBV30 to TRBJ2-7; weak D call: TRBD1 (6 bases). Trimming left V 0 bases short and J 0 bases short, with 15 bases between. Germline lookup yields CDR1 GTSNPN and CDR2 SVGIG (reference sequence). The CDR3 sequence is 16 residues long. DNA of the CDR3: TGTGCCTGGAGTGTCCTAGGGGGTGAGAGCTCCTACGAGCAGTACTTC. Amino acid sequence: CAWSVLGGESSYEQYF.

This sequence joins TRBV9 and TRBJ1-1, with D maybe TRBD1 (5 bases). Trimming took off 0 bases at V and 5 bases at J, with 14 bases between the two ends. This CDR3 has 15 amino acids. Per germline, CDR1 SGDLS and CDR2 YYNGEE. The CDR3 DNA reads TGTGCCAGCAGCGTAGTCGGCAGGGAGGGGACTGAAGCTTTCTTT. Protein product: CASSVVGREGTEAFF. Drawing the rest from reference TRBV9 and TRBJ1-1, the complete variable domain is DSGVTQTPKHLITATGQRVTLRCSPRSGDLSVYWYQQSLDQGLQFLIQYYNGEERAKGNILERFSAQQFPDLHSELNLSSLELGDSALYFCASSVVGREGTEAFFGQGTRLTVV.

This chain connects TRBV29-1 to TRBJ1-2; D remains ambiguous. CDR1 is SQVTM and CDR2 is ANQGSEA in the germline V gene. CDR3 size: 13 residues. The V and J ends lost 6 bases and 5 bases respectively, with 16 bases between them. The CDR3: CSVGLAPSYGYTF. CDR3 DNA: TGCAGCGTAGGACTAGCCCCCTCTTATGGCTACACCTTC.

V gene TRBV7-3 combines with J gene TRBJ2-5, with 8 positions matching TRBD2. The germline V gene encodes CDR1 SGHTA and CDR2 FQGTGA. V trimming: 5 bases; J trimming: 5 bases; junction bases outside the gene matches: 10. The CDR3 sequence is 15 residues long. CDR3 sequence reads: CASSRGGLALETQYF. CDR3 coding DNA: TGTGCCAGCAGCCGCGGCGGACTAGCTCTTGAGACCCAGTACTTC.